A single sample gave rise to the 8 T cell receptor beta chains below, sequenced in a study of glioma-infiltrating T cells after dendritic cell vaccination (TCRdb year 2016). Receptor libraries were prepared by the immunoSEQ multiplex PCR assay. This immuneACCESS table, as held by TCRdb, lists in-frame sequences with V and J called but not all clones. Of the missing ones, under half trace to an unresolved V gene in checked studies; the others have no known cause. Across this sample there are roughly 100,000 clones, with around 85% seen only once. The top ten clonotypes cover over 2.5% of the sample. Material: blood, obtained before dendritic cell vaccination. Receptors were obtained from a human donor with glioblastoma.

The chain employs TRBV10-1 and TRBJ1-2; 7 bases line up with TRBD1. With 4 bases clipped from V and 3 bases from J, the junction kept 2 bases outside the gene matches. CDR3 length equals 13 residues. CDR1 is WNHNN and CDR2 is SYGVQD in the germline V gene (reference sequence). The chain's CDR3 is CASSAGTDYGYTF. The CDR3 DNA reads TGCGCCAGCAGTGCCGGGACAGACTATGGCTACACCTTC.

The chain employs TRBV4-1 and TRBJ1-2; possible D gene TRBD1, 5 bases. Trimming took off 0 bases at V and 4 bases at J, with 12 bases between the two ends. The CDR3 runs 15 residues. The germline gives CDR1 MGHRA, CDR2 YSYEKL. Here the CDR3 DNA reads TGCGCCAGCAGCCAAGAACAGGCCTCCTTCTATGGCTACACCTTC. Translating gives CASSQEQASFYGYTF.

The chain links TRBV10-1 to TRBJ2-7; TRBD1 agrees at 12 bases. The CDR3 totals 13 residues. CDR1 is WNHNN and CDR2 is SYGVQD in the germline V gene (reference sequence). Losses at the gene ends were 7 bases for V and 5 bases for J; bases not matched to a gene: 3. The DNA of the CDR3 is TGCGCCAGCACCGGGACAGGGGGCCACGAGCAGTACTTC. Its translation: CASTGTGGHEQYF.

The rearrangement joins TRBV27 to TRBJ2-1; 8 bases map to TRBD1. In germline, CDR1 is MNHEY, CDR2 SMNVEV (reference sequence). Unmatched junction bases numbered 10, after V lost 10 bases and J lost 5 bases. This CDR3 has 14 residues. The CDR3: CATRRGQANNEQFF. CDR3 bases: TGTGCCACTCGGAGGGGACAGGCCAACAATGAGCAGTTCTTC.

The chain carries TRBV9 and TRBJ2-1, with 9 bases that match TRBD2. V lost 3 bases to trimming and J lost 4 bases; unmatched junction nucleotides: 5. Germline CDR1 SGDLS, CDR2 YYNGEE. This CDR3 has 15 residues. The CDR3 DNA sequence: TGTGCCAGCAGCGGACTAGCGGTCCCATACAATGAGCAGTTCTTC. Translating it yields CASSGLAVPYNEQFF.

The chain is built from TRBV11-1 and TRBJ2-3; D is unresolved. Germline CDR1 SGHAT, CDR2 FQDESV (reference sequence). Trimming took 5 bases from V and 1 from J, leaving 4 bases between them. This CDR3 comprises 12 residues. This CDR3 reads CASSTRTDTQYF. CDR3 coding DNA: TGTGCCAGCAGCACACGCACAGATACGCAGTATTTT.

The rearrangement links TRBV11-2 to TRBJ1-2, with D possibly being TRBD1 (5 bases). CDR1 is SGHAT, CDR2 FQNNGV, per germline. V gave up 1 base and J gave up 8 bases, with 11 bases separating them. The CDR3 consists of 13 residues. The CDR3 region is CASSLGGAWGYTF. The CDR3 DNA sequence: TGTGCCAGCAGCTTAGGCGGGGCCTGGGGCTACACCTTC.

This chain connects TRBV5-1 to TRBJ2-2; 9 nucleotides match TRBD2. The CDR3 sequence is 16 residues long. The germline V gene encodes CDR1 SGHRS and CDR2 YFSETQ. Germline trimming cut 1 base from V and 2 bases from J; bases unmatched to any gene: 3. Here the CDR3 DNA reads TGCGCCAGCAGCTTGAGACTAGCGGTAAACACCGGGGAGCTGTTTTTT. It yields the protein CASSLRLAVNTGELFF. Together with reference TRBV5-1 and TRBJ2-2, the CDR3 gives the full variable domain: KAGVTQTPRYLIKTRGQQVTLSCSPISGHRSVSWYQQTPGQGLQFLFEYFSETQRNKGNFPGRFSGRQFSNSRSEMNVSTLELGDSALYLCASSLRLAVNTGELFFGEGSRLTVL.